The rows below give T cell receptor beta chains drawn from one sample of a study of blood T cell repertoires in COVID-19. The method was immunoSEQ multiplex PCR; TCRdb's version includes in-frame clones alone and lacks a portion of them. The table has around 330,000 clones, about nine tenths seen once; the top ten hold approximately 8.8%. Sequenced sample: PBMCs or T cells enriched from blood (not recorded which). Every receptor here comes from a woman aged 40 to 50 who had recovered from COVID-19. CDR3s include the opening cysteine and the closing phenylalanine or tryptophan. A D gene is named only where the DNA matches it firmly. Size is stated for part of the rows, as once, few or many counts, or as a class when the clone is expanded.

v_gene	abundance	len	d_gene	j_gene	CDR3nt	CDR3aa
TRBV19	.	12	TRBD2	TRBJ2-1	TGTGCCATAAAAGCGGGGTCAGGTGAGCAGTTCTTC	CAIKAGSGEQFF
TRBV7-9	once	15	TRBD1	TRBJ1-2	TGTGCCAGCAGCTTAGTCGGGACAGGGGGCTCTGGCTACACCTTC	CASSLVGTGGSGYTF
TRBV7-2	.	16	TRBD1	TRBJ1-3	TGTGCCAGCAGCCGCCTTGGACAGGGCTCTGGAAACACCATATATTTT	CASSRLGQGSGNTIYF
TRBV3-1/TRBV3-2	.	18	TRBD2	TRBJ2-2	TGTGCCAGCAGCCAAGGTAGCGGGAGGCTTGCAGACACCGGGGAGCTGTTTTTT	CASSQGSGRLADTGELFF
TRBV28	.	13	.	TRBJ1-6	TGTGCCAGCAGTGTCCGGACAAACCCACCCCTCCACTTT	CASSVRTNPPLHF
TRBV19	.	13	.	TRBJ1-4	TGTGCCAGTAGTAACGAGGTTGGTGAAAAACTGTTTTTT	CASSNEVGEKLFF
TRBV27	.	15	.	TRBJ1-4	TGTGCCAGCAGCCCAAGGAGGGCAACTAATGAAAAACTGTTTTTT	CASSPRRATNEKLFF
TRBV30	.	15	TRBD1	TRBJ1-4	TGTGCCTGGAGTGCCCGGGACAGGGGGAATGAAAAACTGTTTTTT	CAWSARDRGNEKLFF
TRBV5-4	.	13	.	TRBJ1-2	TGTGCCAGCAGCTTGGACAGTACCTATGGCTACACCTTC	CASSLDSTYGYTF
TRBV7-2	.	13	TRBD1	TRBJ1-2	TGTGCCAGCAGTTACCAGGGACAGTATGGCTACACCTTC	CASSYQGQYGYTF
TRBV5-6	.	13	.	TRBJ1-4	TGTGCCAGCAGCTTGGCGGGTAATGAAAAACTGTTTTTT	CASSLAGNEKLFF
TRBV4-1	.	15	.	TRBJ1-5	TGCGCCAGCAGCCAAGATCCCAACTCTGAACGGCCCCAGCATTTT	CASSQDPNSERPQHF
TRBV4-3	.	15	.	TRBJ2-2	TGCGCCAGCAGCCAAATTCGGGGAGCGTACGGGGAGCTGTTTTTT	CASSQIRGAYGELFF
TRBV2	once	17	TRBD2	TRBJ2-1	TGTGCCACCCCGACTAGCGGGGGGGTAAGCTCCTACAATGAGCAGTTCTTC	CATPTSGGVSSYNEQFF
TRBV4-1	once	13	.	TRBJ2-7	TGCGCCAGCAGCCAGAGACAGGACTACGAGCAGTACTTC	CASSQRQDYEQYF
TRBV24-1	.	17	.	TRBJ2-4	TGTGCCACCAGTGATTCGGGGTCTCAGGGGAGAGAAAACATTCAGTACTTC	CATSDSGSQGRENIQYF
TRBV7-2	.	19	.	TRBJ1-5	TGTGCCAGCAGCTTAGATTTGATACTTTGGCTCAGGAAGAATCAGCCCCAGCATTTT	CASSLDLILWLRKNQPQHF
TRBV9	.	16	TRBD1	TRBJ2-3	TGTGCCAGCAGCGTAGGCGACAGGGGGAGGACAGATACGCAGTATTTT	CASSVGDRGRTDTQYF
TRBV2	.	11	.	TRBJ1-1	TGTGCCAGCAGTGAGTGGGGAGGCGCTTTCTTT	CASSEWGGAFF
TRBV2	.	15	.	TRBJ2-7	TGTGCCAGCAGTGGGAGGGCAGGTGCCGTCTACGAGCAGTACTTC	CASSGRAGAVYEQYF
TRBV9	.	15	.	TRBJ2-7	TGTGCCAGCAGCTTCGGGGGCGGGAGTGACTCCGAGCAGTACTTC	CASSFGGGSDSEQYF
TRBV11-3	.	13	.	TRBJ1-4	TGTGCCAGCAAGTCGGCAGGGGATGAAAAACTGTTTTTT	CASKSAGDEKLFF
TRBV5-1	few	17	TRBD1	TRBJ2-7	TGCGCCAGCAGCTTGTCTATCGGGACAGGGGGATCCTACGAGCAGTACTTC	CASSLSIGTGGSYEQYF
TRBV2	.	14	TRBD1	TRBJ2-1	TGTGCCAGCAGAACAGGGGAATCCTACAATGAGCAGTTCTTC	CASRTGESYNEQFF
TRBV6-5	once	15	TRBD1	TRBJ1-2	TGTGCCACCCAAAACTCGGGACAGGGGGACTATGGCTACACCTTC	CATQNSGQGDYGYTF
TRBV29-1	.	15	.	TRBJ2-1	TGCAGCCCCCGAGGGATAGAAAGCTCCTACAATGAGCAGTTCTTC	CSPRGIESSYNEQFF
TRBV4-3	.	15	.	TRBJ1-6	TGCGCCAGCAGCCAAGATGGGGCCGGGGGTTCACCCCTCCACTTT	CASSQDGAGGSPLHF
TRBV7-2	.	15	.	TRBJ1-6	TGTGCCAGCAGCCCTGAACAGGGAACTAATTCACCCCTCCACTTT	CASSPEQGTNSPLHF
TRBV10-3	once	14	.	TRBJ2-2	TGTGCCATCAGTCCGGCTAGGAACACCGGGGAGCTGTTTTTT	CAISPARNTGELFF
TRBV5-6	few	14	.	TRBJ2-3	TGTGCCAGCAGCTTGGATTGGCGGGCAGATACGCAGTATTTT	CASSLDWRADTQYF
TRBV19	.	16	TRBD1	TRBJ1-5	TGTGCCAGTAGTATAGATCTCGGCAGGGGGAGTCAGCCCCAGCATTTT	CASSIDLGRGSQPQHF
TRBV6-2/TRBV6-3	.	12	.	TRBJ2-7	TGTGCCAGCAGTTCGACTGGTATCGAGCAGTACTTC	CASSSTGIEQYF
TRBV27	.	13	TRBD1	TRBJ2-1	TGTGCCAGCACCCGACAGGGTGGCAATGAGCAGTTCTTC	CASTRQGGNEQFF
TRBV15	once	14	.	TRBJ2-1	TGTGCCACCAGCAGAGACTTCGACGGGGGTGAGCAGTTCTTC	CATSRDFDGGEQFF
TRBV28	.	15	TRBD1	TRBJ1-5	TGTGCCAGCAGTACGCCGGACAGGGGTTCCCAGCCCCAGCATTTT	CASSTPDRGSQPQHF
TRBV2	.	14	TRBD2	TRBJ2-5	TGTGCCAGTGCGCCTGGACTAGCGGTAGAGACCCAGTACTTC	CASAPGLAVETQYF
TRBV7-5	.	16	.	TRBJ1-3	TGTGCCAGAACCACAGGCAGGTTGAGCTCTGGAAACACCATATATTTT	CARTTGRLSSGNTIYF
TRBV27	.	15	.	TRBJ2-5	TGTGCCAGCATCCCCAGACGGGGGGCAGGAGAGACCCAGTACTTC	CASIPRRGAGETQYF
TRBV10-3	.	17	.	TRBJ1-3	TGTGCCATCAGTGAAGGACAGACAGGCCTCTCTGGAAACACCATATATTTT	CAISEGQTGLSGNTIYF
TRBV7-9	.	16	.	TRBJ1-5	TGTGCCAGCAGCTTAGCGCAGGGTAATAGCAATCAGCCCCAGCATTTT	CASSLAQGNSNQPQHF
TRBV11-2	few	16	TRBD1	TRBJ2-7	TGTGCCAGCAGCTTTTACAGGGGCCCCTCCAGCTACGAGCAGTACTTC	CASSFYRGPSSYEQYF